This T cell receptor (beta chain) came from a study of blood T cells in healthy people across ages. The germline V gene has CDR1 SGDLS and CDR2 YYNGEE. The CDR3 is made up of 17 amino acids. Losses at the gene ends were 1 base for V and 0 bases for J; bases not matched to a gene: 5. With a J-beta primer mix and a sample-barcoded 5' primer, a second PCR ran roughly 6 to 11 cycles. TCRdb recomputed calls from the 5' RACE reads with MiXCR, one row per CDR3 protein. The table records some 700,000 distinct CDR3 sequences, around a fifth of them present only once. The genes are TRBV9 and TRBJ2-2; TRBD2 matches at 8 bases. The sample taken for sequencing was blood. The receptor comes from a man aged 65-85 years in good health. CDR3: CASSVHPGRANTGELFF. Here the CDR3 DNA reads TGTGCCAGCAGCGTACATCCCGGGAGGGCGAACACCGGGGAGCTGTTTTTT.